This is a list of T cell receptor beta chains from one sample in a study of T cells in Graves' hyperthyroidism and ophthalmopathy. TCRdb reprocessed the multiplex PCR reads via MiXCR and lists one record per CDR3 protein. Of around 360,000 distinct CDR3 sequences in the sample, around 15% were seen once. The sequencing input was blood. The receptors come from a woman aged 60-75 years with Graves' ophthalmopathy. CDR3s include the opening cysteine and the closing phenylalanine or tryptophan. Each record gives: V gene, D gene, J gene, CDR3 protein. A D gene is named only where the DNA matches it firmly.

TRBV20-1	TRBD2	TRBJ2-1	CSASAGLAGGRSYNGQFF
TRBV4-1	-	TRBJ1-1	CASSRGVLGGSTNTEAFF
TRBV5-1	TRBD2	TRBJ2-7	CASSPGLGYEQYF
TRBV3-1	-	TRBJ2-3	CGSSHGLGGTDTQYF
TRBV30	-	TRBJ2-3	CASPGASTDTQYF
TRBV2	TRBD1	TRBJ2-1	CASSPGQGSWEPFF
TRBV27	-	TRBJ1-1	CASGRSWEAPEAFF
TRBV20-1	TRBD1	TRBJ2-7	CSASLSPGQPYYEQYF
TRBV12-3/TRBV12-4	TRBD1	TRBJ2-2	CASSFLGQVTGELFF
TRBV6-1	TRBD1	TRBJ2-7	CASSEYWGQGYEQYF
TRBV30	-	TRBJ1-1	CAWSVRRRQTGAFF
TRBV20-1	TRBD2	TRBJ2-1	CSAPFLAGGPSEQFF
TRBV4-1	-	TRBJ1-5	CASSPRGGGHQPQHF
TRBV19	-	TRBJ2-2	CASRTRNTGELFF
TRBV5-1	-	TRBJ2-5	CASSPSDISQGETQYF
TRBV24-1	TRBD1	TRBJ2-7	CATSDKQGATYEQYF
TRBV2	TRBD1	TRBJ2-7	CASTTGNYEQYF
TRBV20-1	TRBD2	TRBJ2-7	CSATPALAGGYTYEQYF
TRBV11-2	TRBD1	TRBJ2-7	CASSLGTGSNEQYF
TRBV7-2	-	TRBJ2-6	CASSFSGANVLTF
TRBV10-3	-	TRBJ1-1	CAISEVNTEAFF
TRBV27	TRBD2	TRBJ2-5	CASSPTSGRYQETQYF
TRBV20-1	TRBD2	TRBJ2-7	CSARGLAGVPSSYEQYF
TRBV7-9	-	TRBJ2-7	CASSLVAAGYEQYF
TRBV27	TRBD2	TRBJ2-1	CASSFLGLANEQFF
TRBV5-1	TRBD2	TRBJ2-7	CASSLGGGVLGEQYF
TRBV10-2	TRBD1	TRBJ1-5	CASSAPDRVNSNQPQHF
TRBV6-1	-	TRBJ2-1	CASSAVYNGIGSSYNEQFF
TRBV15	-	TRBJ2-1	CATSERTASYNEQFF
TRBV27	-	TRBJ2-5	CASMETQYF
TRBV27	-	TRBJ2-6	CASSLKLASSGANVLTF
TRBV12-3/TRBV12-4	TRBD1	TRBJ2-7	CASRPTGQSYEQYF
TRBV3-1	-	TRBJ2-1	CASSRGNYNEQFF
TRBV2	-	TRBJ1-2	CASSVGGSRGYTF
TRBV11-1	TRBD1	TRBJ2-7	CAISDHTGTGTYEQYF
TRBV5-1	-	TRBJ2-3	CASSLVSGPPGTDTQYF
TRBV3-1	-	TRBJ2-7	CASSLGRTAGEQYF
TRBV20-1	TRBD2	TRBJ2-1	CSAPTSAYNEQFF
TRBV12-3/TRBV12-4	-	TRBJ2-1	CASRSEAWNEQFF
TRBV20-1	-	TRBJ1-1	CSALTGQGRTEAFF
TRBV4-1	-	TRBJ2-2	CASSEDGRGDPGELFF
TRBV12-3/TRBV12-4	-	TRBJ2-7	CASSLALGYEQYF
TRBV12-3/TRBV12-4	-	TRBJ2-3	CASSFWSNTDTQYF